The source of this T cell receptor (beta chain) is a study of early T cells in non-severe SARS-CoV-2 infection. Across the study: The sequenced material was bulk RNA from unsorted whole blood, and its chains were unpaired.

Study conclusions and caveats: VDJdb matches were skewed toward anti-spike CD8 T cell responses.

A few counts support this clonotype. The antigen remains unidentified. The CDR3 spans 15 residues. Germline values: CDR1 MDHEN, CDR2 SYDVKM. Trimming at V came to 5 bases and at J to 6 bases, leaving 8 bases not matched to a gene. Individual cDNA molecules received unique molecular identifiers during library preparation. TCRdb analysed the 5' RACE reads with MiXCR anew, one entry per CDR3 protein. The sample holds 55,000 to 70,000 distinct CDR3 sequences, over 10% seen once. The sample taken for sequencing was whole blood. J is TRBJ2-3 and V is TRBV28, with 10 positions matching TRBD2. This receptor was obtained from an adult who was a healthcare worker with PCR-confirmed SARS-CoV-2 infection or an uninfected control (not recorded which). CDR3 sequence: CASSPRLAGSDTQYF. The CDR3, as DNA: TGTGCCAGCAGTCCCAGACTAGCGGGTTCGGATACGCAGTATTTT.